This paragraph covers one T cell receptor (beta chain) sequence. What it binds is unknown. The data were taken from a study of OX40 agonist ivuxolimab in advanced cancers. Overall study context: Dose-escalation subjects each had hepatocellular carcinoma, melanoma, renal cell or head and neck cancer. Patients were roughly 83% male with ages about 23 to 80, mean about 60. Overall study findings and caveats: Patients with a partial response at 0.1-3.0 mg/kg had among the lowest clonal expansion.

Samples of blood were obtained at baseline, on cycle 4 day 1, and on cycle 7 day 1. V shed 1 base and J 4 bases; nucleotides not matched to a gene: 3. Germline V gives CDR1 SGHNT, CDR2 YYREEE (reference sequence). This CDR3 has 14 residues. Profiled with immunoSEQ multiplex PCR; TCRdb holds only in-frame clones, not every one. The sample holds some 49,000 clones; 80% to 85% are singletons and the top ten take less than 5%. V usage is TRBV5-4 and J usage is TRBJ2-3; TRBD2 matches at 7 bases. This sample comprised CD4+ or CD8+ T cells sorted from blood, obtained in a trial of the OX40 agonist ivuxolimab. The source is an adult with an advanced solid tumor such as melanoma, head and neck, liver or kidney cancer. The CDR3 is CASSLPSGADTQYF. In DNA, the CDR3 is TGTGCCAGCAGCTTGCCTAGCGGAGCAGATACGCAGTATTTT. Using reference TRBV5-4 and TRBJ2-3 for the parts outside the CDR3, the full variable domain is ETGVTQSPTHLIKTRGQQVTLRCSSQSGHNTVSWYQQALGQGPQFIFQYYREEENGRGNFPPRFSGLQFPNYSSELNVNALELDDSALYLCASSLPSGADTQYFGPGTRLTVL.